This TCR beta chain was documented in a study of breast tumors, draining lymph nodes, adjacent tissues. The table lists this clonotype with many counts. Axillary draining lymph nodes of breast cancer patients supplied the node samples. TCRdb passed the multiplex PCR reads through MiXCR, listing each CDR3 protein once. The sample records about 100,000 distinct CDR3 sequences, 20% to 25% being singletons. The V end lost 6 bases, the J end lost 4 bases, and 12 bases lay between the germline ends. The CDR3 has 13 amino acids. In germline, CDR1 is MNHEY, CDR2 SVGEGT. The origin of this receptor is a female donor with breast cancer. Some clones in this sample may be carry-over from other donors' samples. The chain is built from TRBV6-2 or TRBV6-3 and TRBJ1-2; D not resolved. Sequencing was done on a sample of axillary lymph node tissue. The CDR3 here is CASSRLTFYGYTF. DNA of the CDR3: TGTGCCAGCAGCCGGCTGACTTTCTATGGCTACACCTTC.